This T cell receptor beta chain was documented in a study of Ad26.COV2.S vaccination and SARS-CoV-2 variants. For the study at large: Intramuscular Ad26.COV2.S doses were given once or twice, 56 days apart.

This clone was detected only once. What it binds is unknown. The CDR3 covers 15 residues. Germline assignment: CDR1 ENHRY and CDR2 SYGVKD. Trimming removed 6 bases from V and 3 bases from J, with 17 bases in between. Repertoires were generated with immunoSEQ multiplex PCR, while TCRdb's copy carries only in-frame clones and drops some. There are roughly 450,000 clones in the sample; around 90% occur only once, and 9% to 15% lies in the top ten. The treatment denotes: some 20 received Ad26.COV2.S at low or high dose, single or two shots; about 5 received placebo; per-sample allocation not given. Each sample was drawn 63 days after the first injection (of vaccine or placebo). This vaccine is an Ad26 vector that expresses the Wuhan-strain SARS-CoV-2 spike. Study-level results: There was reportedly substantial breadth in spike-specific CD8+ and CD4+ T cell responses after vaccination.

This chain uses TRBV10-3 with TRBJ2-5; no reliable D call. The starting material was peripheral blood, obtained in a trial of Ad26.COV2.S vaccine versus placebo. The TCR was taken from a person aged 18-60 years who received the Ad26.COV2.S COVID-19 vaccine or a placebo. The CDR3 coding sequence is TGTGCCATCAGCCCTGCAGTGGGGATGGAAGAGACCCAGTACTTC. Its protein product is CAISPAVGMEETQYF.